There are many counts of the clone carrying this T cell receptor beta chain. Its antigen is not identified. The data derive from a study of T cells in Graves' hyperthyroidism and ophthalmopathy. For the study at large: Peripheral blood draws took place at initial diagnosis, ahead of any treatment. Study results and caveats: Blood held most thyroid clonotypes expanded above 0.001 frequency.

CDR3 length: 12 amino acids. Between the trimmed V and J ends, which lost 7 bases and 6 bases, there was a span of 12 bases. The germline CDR1 and CDR2 sequences are MNHNS and SASEGT. What was amplified from RNA transcripts were TCR beta CDR3 regions. A first-round RT-PCR of the TCR CDR3 used the HTBI primer set. TCRdb called the multiplex PCR reads again in MiXCR, with one record for every CDR3 protein. The data contain some 690,000 distinct CDR3 sequences, 17% of them singletons. The receptor comes from a man aged 50-60 years with Graves' hyperthyroidism. The rearrangement joins TRBV6-1 to TRBJ1-1; D is uncertain. Sequenced sample: blood. The CDR3 coding sequence is TGTGCCAGCACAAGGAGCGGTTCTGAAGCTTTCTTT. Amino acid sequence: CASTRSGSEAFF.